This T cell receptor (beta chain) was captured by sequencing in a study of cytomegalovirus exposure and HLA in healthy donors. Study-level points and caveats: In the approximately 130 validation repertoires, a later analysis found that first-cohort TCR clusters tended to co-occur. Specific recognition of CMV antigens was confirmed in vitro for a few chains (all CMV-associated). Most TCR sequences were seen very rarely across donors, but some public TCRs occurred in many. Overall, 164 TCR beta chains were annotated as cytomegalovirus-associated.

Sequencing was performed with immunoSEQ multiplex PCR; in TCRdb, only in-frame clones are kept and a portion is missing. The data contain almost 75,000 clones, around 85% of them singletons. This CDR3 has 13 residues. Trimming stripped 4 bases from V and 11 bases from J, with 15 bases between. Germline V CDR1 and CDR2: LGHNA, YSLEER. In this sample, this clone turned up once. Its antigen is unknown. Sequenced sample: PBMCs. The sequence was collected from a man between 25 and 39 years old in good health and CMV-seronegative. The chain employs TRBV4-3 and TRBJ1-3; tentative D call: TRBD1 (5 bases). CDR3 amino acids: CASSLGEGSPIYF. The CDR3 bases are TGCGCCAGCAGCCTCGGGGAGGGGTCCCCCATATATTTT.